A selection of T cell receptor beta chains follows, all from one sample in a study of T cell responses to AZD1222 COVID-19 vaccine. Method: immunoSEQ multiplex PCR; TCRdb's copy keeps in-frame clones and lacks some. The data contain 97,000 or so clones, roughly 90% of them singletons. Sequenced material: peripheral blood, taken on day 0 of AZD1222 vaccination. These receptors all come from an adult in good health. Both conserved end residues are part of each CDR3. The order of the fields is V gene, clone size, D gene, CDR3 length, J gene, CDR3 DNA, CDR3 protein. A D gene is named only where the DNA matches it firmly. Some rows mark clone size as missing; the rest say once, few, many or name a class of expanded clone.

>TRBV19|NA|NA|15|TRBJ2-7
TGTGCCAGTAGTATAGATCTGACTATGGTCTACGAGCAGTACTTC
CASSIDLTMVYEQYF
>TRBV6-5|few|TRBD1|15|TRBJ1-1
TGTGCCAGCAGTTACGAGACAGGGGGATTCTCTGAAGCTTTCTTT
CASSYETGGFSEAFF
>TRBV7-8|once|NA|13|TRBJ1-1
TGTGCCAGCAGCCTTCAGGTAAACACTGAAGCTTTCTTT
CASSLQVNTEAFF
>TRBV7-2|NA|TRBD1|17|TRBJ2-1
TGTGCCAGCAGCCCAAGACTGTCCCGGGACAGTTACAATGAGCAGTTCTTC
CASSPRLSRDSYNEQFF
>TRBV19|NA|NA|12|TRBJ1-5
TGTGCCAGTCGCGACTTTTCGAGGCCCCAGCATTTT
CASRDFSRPQHF
>TRBV5-1|NA|NA|15|TRBJ2-6
TGCGCCAGCAGCTTCCCCAGCTCTGGGGCCAACGTCCTGACTTTC
CASSFPSSGANVLTF
>TRBV12-3/TRBV12-4|NA|NA|13|TRBJ1-5
TGTGCCAGCAGTTTGGGGCAGGGCGCGCCCCAGCATTTT
CASSLGQGAPQHF
>TRBV2|NA|NA|14|TRBJ2-3
TGTGCCAGCAGTTCGGACAGAAGCACAGATACGCAGTATTTT
CASSSDRSTDTQYF
>TRBV5-8|NA|NA|14|TRBJ2-3
TGTGCCAGCAGCTATAACAGAAACACAGATACGCAGTATTTT
CASSYNRNTDTQYF
>TRBV27|NA|NA|13|TRBJ2-1
TGTGCCAGCAGTTTATCTTCACTAGTCGAGCAGTTCTTC
CASSLSSLVEQFF
>TRBV6-1|NA|NA|19|TRBJ2-3
TGTGCCAGCAGTGAACTCGCGCCAGACCTTTGGGGGGGCACAGATACGCAGTATTTT
CASSELAPDLWGGTDTQYF
>TRBV19|NA|NA|14|TRBJ1-1
TGTGCCAGTAGTGGCAGGAAGGCGAACACTGAAGCTTTCTTT
CASSGRKANTEAFF
>TRBV11-2|NA|TRBD2|17|TRBJ2-3
TGTGCCAGCAGCCTTAGCGGGGGGAGGATACGCACAGATACGCAGTATTTT
CASSLSGGRIRTDTQYF
>TRBV27|NA|NA|13|TRBJ2-2
TGTGCCAGCAGTTTAGTTGAAACCGGGGAGCTGTTTTTT
CASSLVETGELFF
>TRBV7-2|NA|NA|13|TRBJ1-5
TGTGCCAGCAGCTTAGACAGGGTTCAGCCCCAGCATTTT
CASSLDRVQPQHF
>TRBV3-1/TRBV3-2|NA|NA|16|TRBJ2-1
TGTGCCAGCAGCCTTAACGTTGGGGATTACTACAATGAGCAGTTCTTC
CASSLNVGDYYNEQFF
>TRBV12-3/TRBV12-4|NA|NA|13|TRBJ1-2
TGTGCCAGCAGCCCGTCGGGGGCGGGGGGCTACACCTTC
CASSPSGAGGYTF
>TRBV7-9|once|NA|14|TRBJ2-1
TGTGCCAGTCGACTAGCTCTGGGAGGGGGCGAGCAGTTCTTC
CASRLALGGGEQFF
>TRBV28|NA|TRBD2|14|TRBJ2-5
TGTGCCAGCAGTATTATAGGGGAGGGGGAGACCCAGTACTTC
CASSIIGEGETQYF
>TRBV10-2|NA|NA|15|TRBJ1-6
TGCGCCAGCAGTGTCGGGAGGGTGGTTAATTCACCCCTCCACTTT
CASSVGRVVNSPLHF
>TRBV18|NA|NA|16|TRBJ2-5
TGTGCCAGCTCACCTGGCAGGCTCGGGCGCCAAGAGACCCAGTACTTC
CASSPGRLGRQETQYF
>TRBV15|once|TRBD1|15|TRBJ2-3
TGTGCCACCAGCAGGACGACAGGGGGCACAGATACGCAGTATTTT
CATSRTTGGTDTQYF
>TRBV7-3|NA|TRBD2|17|TRBJ2-3
TGTGCCAGCAGCTTAACCCCTAGCGGGATTGGCACAGATACGCAGTATTTT
CASSLTPSGIGTDTQYF
>TRBV19|NA|TRBD1|14|TRBJ1-2
TGTGCCAGTAGTGTTGCCCAGGGGGCAGGGGGCTACACCTTC
CASSVAQGAGGYTF
>TRBV28|NA|TRBD1|14|TRBJ1-4
TGTGCCAGCAGCCGGACAGGGCGAGAGGAAAAACTGTTTTTT
CASSRTGREEKLFF
>TRBV11-2|NA|TRBD1|16|TRBJ1-3
TGTGCCAGCAGCTTAAGACAGGGGATCTCTGGAAACACCATATATTTT
CASSLRQGISGNTIYF
>TRBV7-9|NA|NA|13|TRBJ2-2
TGTGCCAGCAGGAGACAGAATACCGGGGAGCTGTTTTTT
CASRRQNTGELFF
>TRBV7-9|NA|NA|13|TRBJ1-3
TGTGCCAGCAGCTTGGTATCTGGAAACACCATATATTTT
CASSLVSGNTIYF
>TRBV10-3|NA|TRBD2|15|TRBJ2-7
TGTGCCATCAGTGAGTCGCTAGCGGGAGGAAGGGAGCAGTACTTC
CAISESLAGGREQYF
>TRBV28|NA|NA|14|TRBJ2-7
TGTGCCAGCAGCCTGGAGGTGAGCTCCTACGAGCAGTACTTC
CASSLEVSSYEQYF
>TRBV6-4|NA|TRBD2|17|TRBJ2-3
TGTGCCAGCAGTGACTCGAGCCGGGAGGTGGGGACAGATACGCAGTATTTT
CASSDSSREVGTDTQYF
>TRBV21-1|NA|NA|15|TRBJ1-6
TGTGCCAGCACGTGGGACAGGGTCGGTAATTCACCCCTCCACTTT
CASTWDRVGNSPLHF
>TRBV24-1|NA|NA|11|TRBJ2-5
TGTGCCACCAGTGATTTGGTGACCCAGTACTTC
CATSDLVTQYF
>TRBV20-1|NA|NA|13|TRBJ1-5
TGCAGTGCTAGTGGGGGGGCGGTCCAGCCCCAGCATTTT
CSASGGAVQPQHF
>TRBV19|few|TRBD2|14|TRBJ2-1
TGTGCCACGGGGCCCGGGACTAGCGCCGGGGAGCAGTTCTTC
CATGPGTSAGEQFF
>TRBV12-3/TRBV12-4|NA|TRBD1|12|TRBJ1-2
TGTGCCAGCAGGGACAGGATCCATGGCTACACCTTC
CASRDRIHGYTF
>TRBV7-9|NA|NA|14|TRBJ1-3
TGTGCCAGCAGCTTAGCAGGGGATGGAAACACCATATATTTT
CASSLAGDGNTIYF
>TRBV5-1|once|TRBD1|16|TRBJ2-2
TGCGCCAGCAGCAAACAGGGGGTTCCGAACACCGGGGAGCTGTTTTTT
CASSKQGVPNTGELFF
>TRBV14|NA|NA|16|TRBJ1-2
TGTGCCAGCAGCCCTAGACTCCCGACAAGTAGTTATGGCTACACCTTC
CASSPRLPTSSYGYTF
>TRBV19|NA|TRBD1|14|TRBJ1-2
TGTGCCAGTAGCCTGGGGGGACAGGGCCGTGGCTACACCTTC
CASSLGGQGRGYTF
>TRBV6-1|NA|TRBD1|17|TRBJ1-6
TGTGCCAGCAGTGAAGCGTGGACAGGGGCCCTTAATTCACCCCTCCACTTT
CASSEAWTGALNSPLHF
>TRBV6-6|NA|TRBD1|15|TRBJ1-1
TGTGCCAGCGCTGAGGCAGGGGGCTCGGGCACTGAAGCTTTCTTT
CASAEAGGSGTEAFF
>TRBV28|NA|TRBD2|16|TRBJ2-7
TGTGCCAGCAGTTTATCCCTAGCGGGAGGGCCGAGGGAGCAGTACTTC
CASSLSLAGGPREQYF